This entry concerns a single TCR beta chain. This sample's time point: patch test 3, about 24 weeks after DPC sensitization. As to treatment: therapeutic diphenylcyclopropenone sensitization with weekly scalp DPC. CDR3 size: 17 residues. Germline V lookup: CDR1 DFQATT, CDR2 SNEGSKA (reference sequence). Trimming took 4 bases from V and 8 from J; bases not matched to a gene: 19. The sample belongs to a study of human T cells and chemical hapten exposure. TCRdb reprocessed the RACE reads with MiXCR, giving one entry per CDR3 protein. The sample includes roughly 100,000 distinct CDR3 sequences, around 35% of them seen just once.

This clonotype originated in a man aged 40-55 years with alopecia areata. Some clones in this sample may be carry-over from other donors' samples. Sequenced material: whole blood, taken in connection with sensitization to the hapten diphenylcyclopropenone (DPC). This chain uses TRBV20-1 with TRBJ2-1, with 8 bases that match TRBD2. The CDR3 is CSATKTSATYFFDEQFF. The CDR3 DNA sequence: TGCAGTGCTACAAAGACTAGCGCCACGTACTTTTTTGATGAGCAGTTCTTC.